Below, one TCR beta chain is given with its context. The data were produced by immunoSEQ multiplex PCR, yet TCRdb's version contains in-frame clones alone and is incomplete. Among tens of thousands of clones listed, around 94% were seen once. The data were taken from a study of technical replicates of blood from a few donors. The sequencing input was T cells isolated from PBMCs. The TCR comes from a human donor in good health.

The CDR3 here is CASSFKGARGYTF. Here the CDR3 DNA reads TGTGCCAGCAGTTTCAAGGGGGCGAGGGGCTACACCTTC. This sequence joins TRBV28 and TRBJ1-2; TRBD1 aligns across 7 bases. Germline-derived CDR1 and CDR2 are MDHEN and SYDVKM. V lost 3 bases to trimming and J lost 8 bases; unmatched junction nucleotides: 6. This CDR3 contains 13 residues.